This T cell receptor (beta chain) was sequenced in a study of cytomegalovirus exposure and HLA in healthy donors. Study outcomes and limitations: Looking again later, the authors saw that most CMV-associated TCR beta chains seemed HLA-restricted. Excluded were some V segments that proved indistinguishable, including TRBV6-2 and TRBV6-3. The presence/absence work took it that sequencing depth was about the same across donors. There were three CMV-associated chains whose specificity for CMV antigens was confirmed in vitro.

As for this clone: The antigen is not known.

It was with 60 Vbeta and 13 Jbeta primers that the PCR ran. The data were produced by immunoSEQ multiplex PCR, yet TCRdb's version contains in-frame clones alone and is incomplete. The data hold some 130,000 clones, with about 70% observed a single time. The CDR3 length is 13 residues. V lost 6 bases, J lost 14 bases, and 22 bases lay in between. CDR1 is LNHDA, CDR2 SQIVND, per germline (reference sequence). The clonotype originates from a male donor in good health and CMV-seronegative. Source material: PBMCs. The chain carries TRBV19 and TRBJ1-2; the D is unclear. The CDR3 sequence is CASSARNSGRGTF. For the CDR3, the DNA is TGTGCCAGTAGCGCGCGAAATAGTGGCCGGGGAACCTTC.